This T cell receptor (beta chain) was found in a study of blood T cell repertoires in COVID-19. Study overall: Material from acute and convalescent COVID-19 was sourced from the United States, Italy and Spain. PBMCs, B-cell-depleted T cells, or T cells provided the cDNA or gDNA that made up the material.

Authors' data handling: The assay estimated nucleated cells by amplifying reference gene primers. Produced via immunoSEQ multiplex PCR; TCRdb's table is partial and in-frame only. V and J calls and clone size follow that table, whereas D and trimming were derived from the DNA. The table has 15,000 to 20,000 clones, about four fifths seen once. Germline V gene lookup returns CDR1 SGHRS and CDR2 YFSETQ. V lost 3 bases to trimming and J lost 1 base; unmatched junction nucleotides: 5. The CDR3 length is 15 residues. V and J are TRBV5-1 and TRBJ2-5; TRBD1 aligns across 8 bases. The receptor comes from a man aged 35 to 55 with active or convalescent COVID-19. Sequenced: peripheral blood. The CDR3 nucleotides are TGCGCCAGCAGCTGGAACAGGGGGATCCAAGAGACCCAGTACTTC. It yields the protein CASSWNRGIQETQYF.